The entry that follows covers one T cell receptor beta chain sequence. Its antigen remains undetermined. The sample holds no much larger clone one base away, and base qualities are not on file. This specimen comes from a study of blood T cell repertoires in COVID-19 (dated by TCRdb to the early 2020s). Background on the whole study: Samples from collaborators originated in the United States, Italy and Spain and spanned both the acute and convalescent phases of COVID-19. The repertoires were released in a freely available public database meant as a resource for research on the immune response to SARS-CoV-2. Where available, HLA class I and class II types were obtained from metadata supplied by the sample provider rather than from assay-based typing. Deeply sampled blood TCRbeta repertoires from subjects exposed to, actively infected with, or recovered from COVID-19 were included in the dataset. Sample metadata almost always included a de-identified subject ID, COVID-19 status, age in years and sex. The samples were drawn from two sources: the first 160 participants of the ongoing ImmuneRACE study, and fewer than 1,500 subjects contributed by 6 global collaborators. The prospective study material was composed of cDNA or gDNA derived from T cells, B-cell-depleted T cells, or PBMCs. General findings and caveats noted by the study authors: Clinical and demographic metadata were provided uncurated, with the amount varying by source and participant.

Trimming accounts for 8 bases at V and 3 bases at J, while the number of junction bases matched to no gene is 9. The CDR3 goes from the cysteine to the phenylalanine over 15 residues. Here the CDR3 DNA is all that survives: 45 bases in frame from base 1. CDR1 KGHSY and CDR2 FQNENV were looked up in the germline V gene. TCRbeta CDR3 regions were amplified from genomic DNA using the immunoSEQ Assay, a bias-controlled multiplex PCR. From the authors' description of their analysis: The number of nucleated cells in each sample was estimated from the amplification of reference gene primers within the assay. To quantify the absolute abundance of each unique TCRbeta CDR3 rearrangement, sequence reads were collapsed and filtered. For each sample, productive Simpson clonality was calculated by taking the square root of Simpson's diversity index across productive rearrangements. As stored in TCRdb, this immuneACCESS dataset retains in-frame rearrangements with V and J assigned. A fraction of the clones does not appear; measured against another copy, unresolved V genes explain less than half of the discrepancy, and the remainder lacks a known reason. The V and J calls and clone size come from that table; D and trimming were worked out from the DNA. Here the sample has over 65,000 clones; 70% to 90% occur a single time. The ten most abundant clones make up over 4% of the sample.

The collaborating institutions used their own protocols to collect whole blood in K2EDTA tubes. For TCRbeta analysis, collaborator samples were shipped as frozen whole blood, as isolated PBMCs, or as DNA extracted from either sample type. The chain links TRBV16 with TRBJ2-3; 9 bases in the middle match TRBD1. The clonotype was recovered from a man aged 50 or older with active COVID-19. The sequencing input was peripheral blood. The DNA is TGTGCCAGCGAGAGGGACAGGGACTATACAGATACGCAGTATTTT. This encodes CASERDRDYTDTQYF.